These 25 T cell receptor beta chains originate from one sample sequenced in a study of blood T cell repertoires in COVID-19. Sequenced by immunoSEQ multiplex PCR; TCRdb stores in-frame clones only, minus some. Seen here are 150,000 to 200,000 clones, around 82% observed once, and the top ten hold approximately 16%. Sequencing was done on a sample of PBMCs or T cells enriched from blood (not recorded which). The receptors shown here come from a woman aged 45-59 years with acute COVID-19.

The J gene is TRBJ2-1, the V gene TRBV18; 8 positions agree with TRBD1. After removal of 6 bases from V and 7 bases from J, the junction contained 14 bases not matched to a gene. This CDR3 comprises 16 residues. Per the germline V gene, CDR1 is KGHSH and CDR2 is LQKENI. The CDR3 sequence: CASSPQSQGASNEQFF. The CDR3 nucleotides read TGTGCCAGCTCCCCTCAGAGCCAGGGGGCATCTAATGAGCAGTTCTTC.

V usage is TRBV6-5 and J usage is TRBJ2-7; tentatively, D is TRBD1 (5 bases). The CDR3 spans 16 residues. V was cut by 0 bases and J by 6 bases, with 18 bases left in between. CDR1 is MNHEY and CDR2 is SVGAGI in the germline V gene. The CDR3 loop reads CASSYSIFPDIGEQYV. In nucleotides, the CDR3 is TGTGCCAGCAGTTACTCGATATTTCCGGACATCGGCGAGCAGTACGTC.

The genes are TRBV7-8 and TRBJ2-5; TRBD1 aligns across 10 bases. The V gene's germline CDR1 is SGHVS and CDR2 FQNEAQ. The CDR3 covers 15 residues. With 0 bases clipped from V and 6 bases from J, the junction kept 4 bases outside the gene matches. CDR3 nucleotides: TGTGCCAGCAGCTTAGCGGGACAGGGGTTGCAGACCCAGTACTTC. Its translation: CASSLAGQGLQTQYF.

This chain joins TRBV7-9 and TRBJ1-1; D is ambiguous. Germline CDR1 is SEHNR and CDR2 is FQNEAQ (reference sequence). There are 14 residues in the CDR3. The V end was cut by 1 base, the J end by 4 bases, with 10 bases between. CDR3 region: CASSLVFGGTEAFF. CDR3 DNA: TGTGCCAGCAGCTTAGTATTTGGAGGCACTGAAGCTTTCTTT.

This clone came up once. The V and J genes are TRBV5-4 and TRBJ2-5, with 8 positions matching TRBD2. The CDR3 is made up of 15 amino acids. With V trimmed by 3 bases and J by 2 bases, 6 bases remained unmatched. The germline V gene encodes CDR1 SGHNT and CDR2 YYREEE (reference sequence). The CDR3 spells CASSSPSGGQETQYF. The CDR3 DNA reads as TGTGCCAGCAGCTCGCCCAGCGGGGGACAAGAGACCCAGTACTTC.

The V gene is TRBV19, the J gene TRBJ1-5; D perhaps matches TRBD1 (6 bases). Germline V gives CDR1 LNHDA, CDR2 SQIVND (reference sequence). This CDR3 contains 14 residues. V lost 4 bases and J 4 bases, leaving 11 bases between the germline ends. The CDR3 loop is CASSNRQDNQPQHF. CDR3 in DNA: TGTGCCAGTAGTAATCGACAGGATAATCAGCCCCAGCATTTT.

The chain uses TRBV14 and TRBJ2-5; weak D call: TRBD2 (5 bases). Germline values: CDR1 SGHDN, CDR2 FVKESK. The CDR3 loop spans 16 amino acids. V was clipped by 0 bases and J by 5 bases, with 16 bases between them. CDR3 residues: CASSQDSRRGWETQYF. In nucleotides, the CDR3 is TGTGCCAGCAGCCAAGACTCCCGCCGGGGTTGGGAGACCCAGTACTTC.

This chain joins TRBV18 and TRBJ2-3, with D uncertain. With 2 bases removed from V and 0 bases from J, the gap between germline ends came to 9 bases. The CDR3 is 15 residues long. Germline CDR1 and CDR2: KGHSH and LQKENI. In nucleotides, the CDR3 is TGTGCCAGCTCACCAAACGGGTATAGCACAGATACGCAGTATTTT. Protein product: CASSPNGYSTDTQYF.

This chain links TRBV6-2 or TRBV6-3 with TRBJ2-7, with D hard to call. Germline CDR1 is MNHEY and CDR2 is SVGEGT. The CDR3 length is 15 residues. Trimming cost V 0 bases and J 1 base, with 10 bases left between them. The CDR3 DNA reads as TGTGCCAGCAGTTACTCCCAACCACAATCCTACGAGCAGTACGTC. As protein: CASSYSQPQSYEQYV.

This clone showed up many times. CDR3 sequence (DNA): TGTGCCAGCAGACGAGACAGAGCGCCCCAGCATTTT. It encodes CASRRDRAPQHF. The chain recombines TRBV12-3 or TRBV12-4 with TRBJ1-5, with D maybe TRBD1 (5 bases). CDR3 length: 12 amino acids. With 6 bases removed from V and 9 bases from J, the gap between germline ends came to 12 bases.

This chain joins TRBV19 and TRBJ1-5, with TRBD1 as a possible D gene (5 bases). Trimming left V 3 bases short and J 5 bases short, with 11 bases between. The CDR3 is made up of 14 amino acids. Germline V CDR1 and CDR2: LNHDA, SQIVND (reference sequence). Here the CDR3 reads CASSMGQVDQPQHF. The CDR3 DNA sequence: TGTGCCAGTAGTATGGGGCAGGTAGATCAGCCCCAGCATTTT.

The chain employs TRBV2 and TRBJ1-1; TRBD1 might be the D (6 bases). Trimming took 5 bases from V and 4 from J, leaving 8 bases between them. Germline-derived CDR1 and CDR2 are SNHLY and FYNNEI. CDR3 length: 12 amino acids. The CDR3 here is CASSTGTTEAFF. Written as DNA, the CDR3 is TGTGCCAGCAGTACAGGGACCACTGAAGCTTTCTTT.

The J gene is TRBJ2-3, the V gene TRBV7-3; 9 nucleotides line up with TRBD2. The CDR3 covers 14 residues. The germline gives CDR1 SGHTA, CDR2 FQGTGA. V trimming: 5 bases; J trimming: 1 base; junction bases outside the gene matches: 1. CDR3 nucleotide sequence: TGTGCCAGCAGCCTAGCGGGGCGCACAGATACGCAGTATTTT. Translation: CASSLAGRTDTQYF.

V gene TRBV11-2 combines with J gene TRBJ2-1; 8 bases agree with TRBD2. Germline V CDR1 and CDR2: SGHAT, FQNNGV. With V trimmed by 8 bases and J by 0 bases, 6 bases remained unmatched. The length of the CDR3 is 15 residues. CDR3 bases: TGTGCCAGCGGACGGGGGGGAAGCTCCTACAATGAGCAGTTCTTC. Its translation: CASGRGGSSYNEQFF. The entire variable domain, with the rest obtained from reference TRBV11-2 and TRBJ2-1, is as follows: EAGVAQSPRYKIIEKRQSVAFWCNPISGHATLYWYQQILGQGPKLLIQFQNNGVVDDSQLPKDRFSAERLKGVDSTLKIQPAKLEDSAVYLCASGRGGSSYNEQFFGPGTRLTVL.

This sequence joins TRBV5-4 and TRBJ1-1; D remains unclear. Per germline, CDR1 SGHNT and CDR2 YYREEE (reference sequence). Trimming removed 0 bases at V and 4 bases at J, with 10 bases between. This CDR3 has 14 amino acids. The CDR3 coding sequence is TGTGCCAGCAGCTTGGCGGAACAGATCACTGAAGCTTTCTTT. Its protein is CASSLAEQITEAFF.

The chain uses TRBV7-2 and TRBJ1-2, with 8 bases lining up with TRBD1. CDR3 length: 14 amino acids. V shed 5 bases, J shed 4 bases, and the junction held 6 bases outside the gene matches. The germline CDR1 and CDR2 sequences are SGHTA and FQGNSA. CDR3 nucleotides: TGTGCCAGCAGCCCGAGCGGACAGGGCTATGGCTACACCTTC. This translates into CASSPSGQGYGYTF. The complete variable domain, with remaining parts taken from reference TRBV7-2 and TRBJ1-2, reads GAGVSQSPSNKVTEKGKDVELRCDPISGHTALYWYRQSLGQGLEFLIYFQGNSAPDKSGLPSDRFSAERTGGSVSTLTIQRTQQEDSAVYLCASSPSGQGYGYTFGSGTRLTVV.

This clone was observed a few times. The CDR3, as DNA: TGTGCCAGCAGCCTAACAGGGGGCGGTCAGCCCCAGCATTTT. Protein: CASSLTGGGQPQHF. The chain couples TRBV7-9 to TRBJ1-5; 9 nucleotides line up with TRBD1. CDR3 length equals 14 residues. The germline V gene has CDR1 SEHNR and CDR2 FQNEAQ (reference sequence). Trimming removed 5 bases from V and 6 bases from J; junction bases left unmatched: 5.

The V and J genes are TRBV7-3 and TRBJ2-1; 8 bases line up with TRBD2. Germline V CDR1 and CDR2: SGHTA, FQGTGA. J gave up 4 bases and V 3 bases, and 5 bases lay outside the gene matches. The CDR3 totals 15 residues. The CDR3 loop reads CASSFEAGEYNEQFF. As DNA, the CDR3 is TGTGCCAGCAGCTTTGAAGCGGGGGAGTACAATGAGCAGTTCTTC.

This clone was seen just once. The chain couples TRBV27 to TRBJ2-2; 10 bases align to TRBD1. Germline CDR1 and CDR2: MNHEY and SMNVEV (reference sequence). This CDR3 contains 15 residues. J was trimmed by 1 base and V by 6 bases; bases with no gene match: 2. Here the CDR3 DNA reads TGTGCCAGCAGGGGGGACAGGGGGAACACCGGGGAGCTGTTTTTT. Translated: CASRGDRGNTGELFF.

The chain uses TRBV25-1 and TRBJ2-1, with 9 bases identical to TRBD2. J gave up 5 bases and V 5 bases, and 7 bases lay outside the gene matches. CDR3 length equals 15 residues. Germline loops: CDR1 MGHDK, CDR2 SYGVNS. The CDR3 loop reads CASSKSGGPHNEQFF. The DNA for the CDR3 is TGTGCCAGCAGTAAGAGCGGGGGGCCTCACAATGAGCAGTTCTTC.

The gene calls are TRBV27 and TRBJ1-2; 9 bases fit TRBD1. CDR1 is MNHEY, CDR2 SMNVEV, per germline (reference sequence). The CDR3 spans 14 residues. V gave up 6 bases and J gave up 3 bases; unmatched junction bases: 5. The CDR3 is CASRGDREDYGYTF. The CDR3 coding sequence is TGTGCCAGCAGGGGGGACAGGGAGGACTATGGCTACACCTTC.

V and J are TRBV6-5 and TRBJ1-1; D perhaps matches TRBD1 (6 bases). CDR1 MNHEY and CDR2 SVGAGI come from the germline V gene. The CDR3 length is 14 residues. Trimming pared 6 bases from V and 0 bases from J, leaving 11 bases between. The CDR3 loop reads CASSTGNLNTEAFF. The CDR3 DNA follows: TGTGCCAGCAGCACAGGGAATCTGAACACTGAAGCTTTCTTT.

The chain recombines TRBV30 with TRBJ1-2, with TRBD1 as a possible D gene (5 bases). Germline CDR1 and CDR2: GTSNPN and SVGIG (reference sequence). V was shortened by 0 bases and J by 8 bases, with 10 bases between the two germline ends. This CDR3 comprises 12 residues. CDR3 DNA: TGTGCCTGGAGTGTCCAGGGAAGAGGCTACACCTTC. It codes for CAWSVQGRGYTF.

J is TRBJ2-2 and V is TRBV11-3; 7 bases agree with TRBD1. The CDR3 runs to 15 residues. The germline gives CDR1 SGHNT, CDR2 YENEEA. Germline trimming cut 0 bases from V and 3 bases from J; bases unmatched to any gene: 1. This chain's CDR3 is CASSLEGTDTGELFF. CDR3 nucleotides: TGTGCCAGCAGCTTAGAAGGGACAGACACCGGGGAGCTGTTTTTT.

This clone was seen a handful of times. V gene TRBV7-6 combines with J gene TRBJ2-1; the match to TRBD2 covers 11 bases. The junction had 5 bases not matched to a gene; V was cut back by 0 bases and J by 7 bases. This CDR3 spans 16 amino acids. Germline assignment: CDR1 SGHVS and CDR2 FNYEAQ. CDR3 amino acids: CASSLAGLAGGNEQFF. DNA of the CDR3: TGTGCCAGCAGCTTAGCGGGATTAGCGGGGGGGAATGAGCAGTTCTTC.